One sample yielded the 20 T cell receptor beta chains listed below, sequenced in a study of Tregs in tolerant kidney transplant recipients. Data came from immunoSEQ multiplex PCR; TCRdb stores just in-frame clones and leaves some out. Of 60,000 to 95,000 clones detected, approximately 98% appear once; the ten largest clones hold over 0.45%. The sample was CD4+ T cells from blood, taken before the transplant. All receptors come from a human donor who received a combined kidney and bone marrow transplant.

This chain connects TRBV6-6 to TRBJ1-1; 8 bases match TRBD1. The germline gives CDR1 MNHNY, CDR2 SVGAGI (reference sequence). CDR3 length: 13 residues. J lost 6 bases, V lost 6 bases, and 6 bases had no gene match. The CDR3 protein is CASSWTGIAEAFF. CDR3 coding DNA: TGTGCCAGCAGCTGGACAGGGATCGCTGAAGCTTTCTTT.

V is TRBV19 and J is TRBJ1-5; possible D gene TRBD1, 5 bases. CDR1 and CDR2 from the germline V gene are LNHDA and SQIVND (reference sequence). Deletions cut 7 bases from V and 0 bases from J, with 13 bases between. This CDR3 contains 15 residues. The CDR3 loop reads CASTGGGYSNQPQHF. DNA of the CDR3: TGTGCCAGTACCGGGGGGGGGTATAGCAATCAGCCCCAGCATTTT. Combining the CDR3 with reference TRBV19 and TRBJ1-5 gives the whole variable domain DGGITQSPKYLFRKEGQNVTLSCEQNLNHDAMYWYRQDPGQGLRLIYYSQIVNDFQKGDIAEGYSVSREKKESFPLTVTSAQKNPTAFYLCASTGGGYSNQPQHFGDGTRLSIL.

This clone came up once. The chain employs TRBV15 and TRBJ2-6, with a tentative D call TRBD1 (6 bases). The CDR3 extends over 16 amino acids. CDR1 is LNHNV and CDR2 is YYDKDF in the germline V gene (reference sequence). With 0 bases removed from V and 2 bases from J, the gap between germline ends came to 8 bases. Written as DNA, the CDR3 is TGTGCCACCAGCAGAGATCCAGGGGCTGGGGCCAACGTCCTGACTTTC. Its translation is CATSRDPGAGANVLTF. Looking up the rest from reference TRBV15 and TRBJ2-6 gives the full variable domain: DAMVIQNPRYQVTQFGKPVTLSCSQTLNHNVMYWYQQKSSQAPKLLFHYYDKDFNNEADTPDNFQSRRPNTSFCFLDIRSPGLGDTAMYLCATSRDPGAGANVLTFGAGSRLTVL.

CDR3 region: CASRFPADTQYF. CDR3 nucleotides: TGTGCCAGCAGGTTTCCCGCAGATACGCAGTATTTT. This rearrangement joins TRBV6-6 to TRBJ2-3; D remains unclear. The CDR3 is 12 amino acids. V was shortened by 6 bases and J by 4 bases, with 8 bases between the two germline ends. Germline V lookup: CDR1 MNHNY, CDR2 SVGAGI (reference sequence).

The chain employs TRBV5-4 and TRBJ1-1, with unresolved D. This CDR3 is built from 13 residues. V was trimmed by 4 bases and J by 0 bases, leaving 7 bases between them. Germline assignment: CDR1 SGHNT and CDR2 YYREEE (reference sequence). CDR3 in amino acids: CASSNQVNTEAFF. For the CDR3, the DNA is TGTGCCAGCAGCAATCAGGTGAACACTGAAGCTTTCTTT.

J is TRBJ1-4 and V is TRBV2, with 8 bases lining up with TRBD1. This CDR3 comprises 15 residues. The germline V gene has CDR1 SNHLY and CDR2 FYNNEI. Trimming removed 5 bases from V and 4 bases from J; junction bases left unmatched: 6. This CDR3 is CASSSRDRRNEKLFF. Written as DNA, the CDR3 is TGTGCCAGCAGTTCGAGGGACAGGCGTAATGAAAAACTGTTTTTT.

This chain joins TRBV7-3 and TRBJ2-1; 8 positions agree with TRBD2. With V trimmed by 4 bases and J by 1 base, 9 bases remained unmatched. Germline assignment: CDR1 SGHTA and CDR2 FQGTGA. The CDR3 spans 17 residues. CDR3 loop: CASSSIPGGRSYNEQFF. CDR3 coding DNA: TGTGCCAGCAGCTCTATCCCTGGCGGGAGGTCCTACAATGAGCAGTTCTTC. The entire variable domain, with the rest obtained from reference TRBV7-3 and TRBJ2-1, is as follows: GAGVSQTPSNKVTEKGKYVELRCDPISGHTALYWYRQSLGQGPEFLIYFQGTGAADDSGLPNDRFFAVRPEGSVSTLKIQRTERGDSAVYLCASSSIPGGRSYNEQFFGPGTRLTVL.

Only one count was recorded for this clone. The gene calls are TRBV11-3 and TRBJ2-5, with TRBD1 matching over 7 bases. Germline V gene lookup returns CDR1 SGHNT and CDR2 YENEEA. Trimming took 1 base from V and 5 from J; bases not matched to a gene: 7. This CDR3 has 15 residues. CDR3 residues: CASSLGDSAAETQYF. CDR3 sequence (DNA): TGTGCCAGCAGCTTAGGGGACAGCGCCGCGGAGACCCAGTACTTC.

The V and J genes are TRBV19 and TRBJ2-3; a weak D match, TRBD1 (6 bases). Trimming pared 6 bases from V and 1 base from J, leaving 20 bases between. This CDR3 comprises 17 residues. From germline, CDR1 is LNHDA and CDR2 SQIVND (reference sequence). CDR3 in DNA: TGTGCCAGTAGCTTGATGGTTGGGGGCGGACGCACAGATACGCAGTATTTT. Protein sequence: CASSLMVGGGRTDTQYF.

This chain joins TRBV15 and TRBJ1-2, with a tentative D call TRBD1 (5 bases). The CDR3 contains 15 residues. The V end was cut by 0 bases, the J end by 5 bases, with 13 bases between. Germline V CDR1 and CDR2: LNHNV, YYDKDF (reference sequence). The CDR3 DNA is TGTGCCACCAGCAGAGACTGGGGCGGGGGGTATGGCTACACCTTC. It specifies CATSRDWGGGYGYTF.

The V gene is TRBV7-2, the J gene TRBJ2-3; TRBD2 aligns across 10 bases. CDR3 length: 16 amino acids. From germline, CDR1 is SGHTA and CDR2 FQGNSA. V dropped 5 bases and J dropped 2; count of bases not matched to a gene: 7. Here the CDR3 DNA reads TGTGCCAGCAGCCCAGGGACTAGCGTTTACACAGATACGCAGTATTTT. Translating gives CASSPGTSVYTDTQYF.

The chain is built from TRBV6-5 and TRBJ2-7; D remains unclear. CDR1 is MNHEY, CDR2 SVGAGI, per germline. V lost 0 bases, J lost 1 base, and 10 bases lay in between. This CDR3 is built from 15 residues. CDR3 residues: CASSYSSRPSYEQYF. The CDR3 DNA is TGTGCCAGCAGTTACTCGAGCCGCCCATCCTACGAGCAGTACTTC.

The chain is built from TRBV6-5 and TRBJ2-3, with D possibly being TRBD2 (6 bases). Germline loops: CDR1 MNHEY, CDR2 SVGAGI. V lost 6 bases and J 9 bases, leaving 16 bases between the germline ends. The CDR3 is 13 residues long. DNA for the CDR3: TGTGCCAGCAGCTTATCGGGAGCCATGACGCAGTATTTT. Protein product: CASSLSGAMTQYF.

The chain recombines TRBV18 with TRBJ2-3; 12 bases agree with TRBD2. J gave up 6 bases and V 6 bases, and 10 bases lay outside the gene matches. CDR1 KGHSH and CDR2 LQKENI come from the germline V gene. The CDR3 has 16 amino acids. The CDR3 DNA follows: TGTGCCAGCTCCCCTAAGACTAGCGGGAGAACGGATACGCAGTATTTT. It translates to CASSPKTSGRTDTQYF.

The genes are TRBV9 and TRBJ2-2, with TRBD2 identical over 7 bases. V trimming: 3 bases; J trimming: 3 bases; junction bases outside the gene matches: 5. The CDR3 sequence is 15 residues long. The germline V gene encodes CDR1 SGDLS and CDR2 YYNGEE. The CDR3 is CASSASGSDTGELFF. For the CDR3, the DNA is TGTGCCAGCAGCGCTAGCGGTAGCGACACCGGGGAGCTGTTTTTT. Full variable domain (rest looked up from reference TRBV9 and TRBJ2-2): DSGVTQTPKHLITATGQRVTLRCSPRSGDLSVYWYQQSLDQGLQFLIQYYNGEERAKGNILERFSAQQFPDLHSELNLSSLELGDSALYFCASSASGSDTGELFFGEGSRLTVL.

The V call is TRBV19, the J call TRBJ2-1; D is possibly TRBD1 (6 bases). From germline, CDR1 is LNHDA and CDR2 SQIVND (reference sequence). With 5 bases removed from V and 5 bases from J, the gap between germline ends came to 13 bases. The CDR3 length is 14 residues. The CDR3: CASSASGTNNEQFF. The CDR3 DNA reads TGTGCCAGTAGTGCGTCCGGGACAAACAATGAGCAGTTCTTC.

V gene TRBV27 combines with J gene TRBJ2-1; 7 nucleotides agree with TRBD1. The V and J ends lost 6 bases and 1 base, in that order; junction bases with no gene match: 15. This CDR3 comprises 18 residues. CDR1 is MNHEY and CDR2 is SMNVEV in the germline V gene (reference sequence). Here the CDR3 reads CASRTLRDSRASYNEQFF. As DNA, the CDR3 is TGTGCCAGCAGGACCCTAAGGGACAGCCGAGCTTCCTACAATGAGCAGTTCTTC.

This chain uses TRBV5-1 with TRBJ2-7; possible D gene TRBD1, 5 bases. The V and J ends lost 0 bases and 6 bases respectively, with 7 bases between them. CDR1 is SGHRS, CDR2 YFSETQ, per germline. This CDR3 has 12 residues. CDR3 amino acids: CASSLDRGEQYF. CDR3 bases: TGCGCCAGCAGCTTGGATAGGGGCGAGCAGTACTTC.

The chain links TRBV4-1 to TRBJ2-5; tentative D call: TRBD2 (7 bases). This CDR3 comprises 14 residues. Deletions cut 1 base from V and 5 bases from J, with 11 bases between. Per germline, CDR1 MGHRA and CDR2 YSYEKL. CDR3 amino acids: CASSQAGGRETQYF. The DNA of the CDR3 is TGCGCCAGCAGCCAAGCCGGGGGGCGGGAGACCCAGTACTTC.

The gene calls are TRBV27 and TRBJ2-1, with 11 bases identical to TRBD2. CDR3 size: 14 residues. J lost 5 bases, V lost 9 bases, and 6 bases had no gene match. Germline-derived CDR1 and CDR2 are MNHEY and SMNVEV (reference sequence). This chain's CDR3 is CASKGLAAHNEQFF. Here the CDR3 DNA reads TGTGCCAGTAAGGGACTAGCGGCCCACAATGAGCAGTTCTTC.